This TCR beta chain derives from a study of T cells expressing NK-cell markers. Study-level background: The study drew TCR beta repertoires from sorted CD3+CD56+NKG2C+, CD3+CD56+NKG2C- and CD3+CD56-NKG2C+ T cells. Study-level findings and limits: Four donors showed these clonotypes also leading the CD3+CD56-NKG2C+ fraction.

About this clonotype: Antigen: not known.

CDR3 length: 12 residues. The germline V gene has CDR1 DFQATT and CDR2 SNEGSKA (reference sequence). 5'RACE template switching with UMIs generated TCR beta cDNA. TCRdb processed the 5' RACE reads again and assigns one entry to each CDR3 protein, with no DNA. The table for this sample gives 550,000 to 600,000 distinct CDR3 sequences. This TCR derives from a man aged 18 to 35 in good health. This chain links TRBV20-1 with TRBJ2-1; TCRdb's D call of TRBD1 is untestable without DNA. The sample taken for sequencing was blood T cells: a sorted CD56 or NKG2C T cell subset, CD4+ or CD8+ T cells, or bulk PBMC T cells (not recorded which). The CDR3 protein is CSEQGPRGEQFF.